One T cell receptor (beta chain) is described in this entry. The entry originates in a study of T cells in Graves' hyperthyroidism and ophthalmopathy. Study-wide background: Peripheral blood was drawn at first diagnosis, prior to all treatment.

The CDR3 contains 18 residues. The germline V gene encodes CDR1 SGHRS and CDR2 YFSETQ. V dropped 4 bases and J dropped 4 bases, with 23 bases sitting between them. Patients with uncontrolled infections, other autoimmune diseases, pregnancy or lactation were excluded. RNA transcripts provided the source from which TCR beta CDR3 regions were amplified. In the first-round RT-PCR of the TCR CDR3, the HTBI primer set was used. TCRdb ran MiXCR on the multiplex PCR reads and lists one entry per CDR3 protein. The table has a few hundred thousand distinct CDR3 sequences, about 20% seen once; the top ten hold approximately 49%.

The chain combines TRBV5-1 with TRBJ2-2; D possibly corresponds to TRBD2 (8 bases). Sequencing used blood. This receptor was obtained from a woman in her forties or fifties with Graves' hyperthyroidism. The CDR3 DNA sequence: TGCGCCAGCAGCCGGGAGGGAGGACAGGACCCTCTCACCGGGGAGCTGTTTTTT. Amino acids: CASSREGGQDPLTGELFF.